The 20 T cell receptor beta chains below all came from one sample that was sequenced in a study of blood T cell repertoires in COVID-19. TCRdb's table, derived via immunoSEQ multiplex PCR, lists solely in-frame clones and lacks some. The sample consists of over 200,000 clones, about 83% of them appearing once. Sequenced: peripheral blood. The origin of the receptors is a woman between 25 and 40 years old with COVID-19, enrolled during active disease.

This chain joins TRBV3-1 (or the pseudogene TRBV3-2) and TRBJ2-5; weak D call: TRBD2 (6 bases). From germline, CDR1 is LGHDT and CDR2 YNNKEL (reference sequence). V was trimmed by 4 bases and J by 1 base, leaving 16 bases between them. The CDR3 covers 16 residues. CDR3 bases: TGTGCCAGCAGCCCCCAAGGAGGGCGGGGCCAAGAGACCCAGTACTTC. It encodes CASSPQGGRGQETQYF.

The V gene is TRBV30, the J gene TRBJ2-7; D gene unclear. Trimming shortened V by 3 bases and J by 0 bases, and 12 bases separated the two germline ends. The CDR3 is 14 residues long. Looked up from germline, CDR1 is GTSNPN and CDR2 is SVGIG (reference sequence). The CDR3: CAWSPDTTSYEQYF. CDR3 coding DNA: TGTGCCTGGAGCCCTGACACAACCTCCTACGAGCAGTACTTC.

The rearrangement links TRBV23-1 to TRBJ1-2, with 7 nucleotides matching TRBD1. TRBV23-1 is annotated as an ORF whose role is uncertain. The CDR3 runs 16 residues. Trimming took 2 bases from V and 1 from J; bases not matched to a gene: 7. CDR3 loop: CASSQLKGAINYGYTF. For the CDR3, the DNA is TGCGCCAGCAGTCAACTCAAGGGGGCTATTAACTATGGCTACACCTTC.

The rearrangement links TRBV27 to TRBJ1-1, with 7 bases fitting TRBD1. The germline V gene encodes CDR1 MNHEY and CDR2 SMNVEV (reference sequence). The CDR3 is 14 amino acids. The ends lost 6 bases at V and 6 bases at J; junction bases unmatched: 10. The CDR3 region is CASSKNRGRAEAFF. The CDR3 nucleotides read TGTGCCAGCAGCAAGAACAGGGGCAGGGCTGAAGCTTTCTTT.

The chain links TRBV7-3 to TRBJ2-1, with TRBD1 identical over 8 bases. Germline assignment: CDR1 SGHTA and CDR2 FQGTGA. With 5 bases clipped from V and 5 bases from J, the junction kept 2 bases outside the gene matches. The CDR3 is made up of 13 amino acids. CDR3: CASSADRDNEQFF. The CDR3 region has the DNA TGTGCCAGCAGCGCGGACAGGGACAATGAGCAGTTCTTC.

The gene calls are TRBV7-2 and TRBJ2-5, with 8 bases lining up with TRBD1. Germline V gene lookup returns CDR1 SGHTA and CDR2 FQGNSA. V lost 5 bases, J lost 9 bases, and 8 bases stayed unmatched. The CDR3 runs 13 residues. The chain's CDR3 is CASSGTGVGAQYF. The CDR3 DNA sequence: TGTGCCAGCAGCGGGACAGGCGTCGGGGCCCAGTACTTC.

The V and J genes are TRBV7-3 and TRBJ2-5; weak D call: TRBD1 (6 bases). There are 13 residues in the CDR3. CDR1 is SGHTA, CDR2 FQGTGA, per germline. Trimming took 4 bases from V and 4 from J, leaving 10 bases between them. The CDR3, as DNA: TGTGCCAGCAGCTACGGACAGTCAGAGACCCAGTACTTC. Translation: CASSYGQSETQYF.

This clone was recorded once. The chain carries TRBV13 and TRBJ2-1, with TRBD2 matching over 7 bases. The germline V gene encodes CDR1 PRHDT and CDR2 FYEKMQ (reference sequence). The CDR3 has 15 residues. J lost 9 bases, V lost 5 bases, and 13 bases had no gene match. The CDR3 sequence: CASSPTTNPGGEQFF. DNA of the CDR3: TGTGCCAGCAGCCCGACCACGAACCCGGGGGGTGAGCAGTTCTTC.

On this clone itself: Other nucleotide sequences in the sample specify the same CDR3. V usage is TRBV5-6 and J usage is TRBJ2-7, with 10 bases aligning to TRBD2. Unmatched junction bases numbered 0, after V lost 0 bases and J lost 3 bases. Germline V gene data show CDR1 as SGHDT and CDR2 as YYEEEE. CDR3 length: 14 residues. This CDR3 reads CASSLGTSGYEQYF. The CDR3 bases are TGTGCCAGCAGCTTGGGGACTAGCGGCTACGAGCAGTACTTC.

CDR3: CASSLNWSLEQYF. The CDR3 DNA reads TGTGCCAGCAGCTTAAATTGGAGCCTCGAGCAGTACTTC. The V gene is TRBV11-2, the J gene TRBJ2-7, with no clear D. The germline CDR1 and CDR2 sequences are SGHAT and FQNNGV. V dropped 2 bases and J dropped 6 bases, with 11 bases sitting between them. CDR3 length: 13 residues.

This chain uses TRBV5-1 with TRBJ2-7; TRBD1 matches 8 bases. With 4 bases clipped from V and 6 bases from J, the junction kept 6 bases outside the gene matches. The CDR3 contains 13 residues. The germline gives CDR1 SGHRS, CDR2 YFSETQ. CDR3 protein: CASSVDRVGEQYF. CDR3 DNA sequence: TGCGCCAGCAGCGTGGACAGGGTGGGCGAGCAGTACTTC.

This chain links TRBV2 with TRBJ2-3, with 8 bases aligning to TRBD2. J lost 1 base, V lost 8 bases, and 11 bases had no gene match. The CDR3 is 16 residues long. Germline CDR1 SNHLY, CDR2 FYNNEI. In DNA, the CDR3 is TGTGCCAGCTCAGATCGGGAGGGCCTTGGCACAGATACGCAGTATTTT. This encodes CASSDREGLGTDTQYF.

This chain connects TRBV7-8 to TRBJ1-2, with TRBD1 matching 8 bases. CDR3 size: 14 residues. Germline V gives CDR1 SGHVS, CDR2 FQNEAQ. Trimming took 4 bases from V and 3 from J; bases not matched to a gene: 4. The CDR3 DNA reads as TGTGCCAGCAGCTCCTCAGGGGGCGACTATGGCTACACCTTC. Its protein is CASSSSGGDYGYTF.

A few counts support this clone. The chain recombines TRBV5-6 with TRBJ1-5; D gene unclear. The CDR3 totals 13 residues. The V end was cut by 0 bases, the J end by 9 bases, with 10 bases between. Germline CDR1 SGHDT, CDR2 YYEEEE. CDR3 bases: TGTGCCAGCAGCTTGGAAGCCGATGGGCCCCAGCATTTT. Its translation is CASSLEADGPQHF.

The chain employs TRBV18 and TRBJ1-3; perhaps TRBD1 as D (6 bases). This CDR3 has 16 amino acids. The germline V gene encodes CDR1 KGHSH and CDR2 LQKENI. V was clipped by 3 bases and J by 4 bases, with 16 bases between them. The CDR3 DNA is TGTGCCAGCTCACCCAGCAAACAGGGTGGAGGAAACACCATATATTTT. This translates into CASSPSKQGGGNTIYF.

The rearrangement uses TRBV27 and TRBJ2-1, with D possibly matching TRBD2 (7 bases). The length of the CDR3 is 15 residues. Germline CDR1 and CDR2: MNHEY and SMNVEV (reference sequence). V dropped 7 bases and J dropped 6 bases, with 19 bases sitting between them. CDR3 in DNA: TGTGCCAGCACCGAGGTGGGGCGGGGGCCCAATGAGCAGTTCTTC. As protein: CASTEVGRGPNEQFF.

The CDR3 region is CASSQEVLAGYNEQFF. The CDR3 nucleotides read TGCGCCAGCAGCCAAGAAGTACTAGCGGGATACAATGAGCAGTTCTTC. V gene TRBV4-1 combines with J gene TRBJ2-1; 10 positions match TRBD2. In germline, CDR1 is MGHRA, CDR2 YSYEKL. Germline trimming cut 0 bases from V and 4 bases from J; bases unmatched to any gene: 3. The CDR3 loop spans 16 amino acids.

The chain uses TRBV9 and TRBJ2-4; maybe TRBD2 (5 bases). Trimming cost V 0 bases and J 0 bases, with 7 bases left between them. Germline V lookup: CDR1 SGDLS, CDR2 YYNGEE. There are 15 residues in the CDR3. The CDR3: CASSVDGLAKNIQYF. The CDR3 DNA sequence: TGTGCCAGCAGCGTAGATGGACTAGCCAAAAACATTCAGTACTTC.

The chain uses TRBV29-1 and TRBJ2-3; D gene uncertain. Germline V gene data show CDR1 as SQVTM and CDR2 as ANQGSEA. V was cut by 3 bases and J by 1 base, with 5 bases left in between. This CDR3 spans 12 amino acids. The CDR3: CSVDAGTDTQYF. The CDR3 DNA reads as TGCAGCGTTGATGCAGGCACAGATACGCAGTATTTT.

The chain couples TRBV5-1 to TRBJ2-3; D is perhaps TRBD1 (6 bases). The V end was cut by 0 bases, the J end by 5 bases, with 7 bases between. CDR3 length: 13 amino acids. Germline CDR1 is SGHRS and CDR2 is YFSETQ. CDR3 sequence reads: CASSLGGQDTQYF. The CDR3 DNA is TGCGCCAGCAGCTTGGGGGGACAAGATACGCAGTATTTT.